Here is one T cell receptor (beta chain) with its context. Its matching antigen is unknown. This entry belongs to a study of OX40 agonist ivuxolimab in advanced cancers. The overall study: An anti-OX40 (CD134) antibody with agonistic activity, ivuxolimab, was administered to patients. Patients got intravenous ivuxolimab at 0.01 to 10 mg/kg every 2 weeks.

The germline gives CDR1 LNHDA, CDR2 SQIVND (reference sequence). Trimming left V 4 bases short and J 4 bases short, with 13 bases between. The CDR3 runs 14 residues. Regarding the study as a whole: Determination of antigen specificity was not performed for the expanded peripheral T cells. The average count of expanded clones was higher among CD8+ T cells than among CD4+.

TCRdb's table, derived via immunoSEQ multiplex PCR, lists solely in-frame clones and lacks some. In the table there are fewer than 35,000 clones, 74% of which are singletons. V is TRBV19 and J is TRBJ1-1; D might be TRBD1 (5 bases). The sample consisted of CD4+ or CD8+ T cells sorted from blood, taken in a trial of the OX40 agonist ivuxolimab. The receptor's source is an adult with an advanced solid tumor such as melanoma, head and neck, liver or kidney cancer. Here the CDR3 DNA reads TGTGCCAGTAGTAGACAGCGGTATATCACTGAAGCTTTCTTT. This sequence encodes CASSRQRYITEAFF. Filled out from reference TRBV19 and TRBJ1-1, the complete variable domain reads DGGITQSPKYLFRKEGQNVTLSCEQNLNHDAMYWYRQDPGQGLRLIYYSQIVNDFQKGDIAEGYSVSREKKESFPLTVTSAQKNPTAFYLCASSRQRYITEAFFGQGTRLTVV.